This T cell receptor beta chain emerged from a study of blood T cell repertoires in COVID-19. Across the whole study: Some COVID-19 samples were acute and others convalescent; all came from the United States, Italy and Spain.

Measured with immunoSEQ multiplex PCR; TCRdb has only the in-frame clones, and not every one. The data hold some 300,000 clones, with 89% observed a single time. CDR1 is LGHDT, CDR2 YNNKEL, per germline (reference sequence). CDR3 length: 14 residues. J lost 5 bases, V lost 5 bases, and 7 bases had no gene match. Assignment of participants to cohorts was predicated upon participant-reported clinical history. The gene calls are TRBV3-1 (or the pseudogene TRBV3-2) and TRBJ1-1; the match to TRBD1 covers 8 bases. The sequenced sample was PBMCs or T cells enriched from blood (not recorded which). This TCR derives from a woman aged 45 to 65 who had been exposed to COVID-19. This CDR3 reads CASSRVGTGTEAFF. The CDR3 nucleotides are TGTGCCAGCAGCAGGGTCGGGACAGGAACTGAAGCTTTCTTT.